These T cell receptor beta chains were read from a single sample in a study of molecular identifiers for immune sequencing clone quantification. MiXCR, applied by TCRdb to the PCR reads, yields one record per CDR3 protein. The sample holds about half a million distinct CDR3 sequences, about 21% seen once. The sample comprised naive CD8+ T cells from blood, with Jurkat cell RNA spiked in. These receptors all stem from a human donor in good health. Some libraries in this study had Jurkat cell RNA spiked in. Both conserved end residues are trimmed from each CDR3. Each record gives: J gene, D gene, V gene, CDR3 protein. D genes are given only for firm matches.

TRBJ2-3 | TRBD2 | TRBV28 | ASSRRLAGTDTQY
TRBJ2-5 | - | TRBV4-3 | ASSQARRSYQETQY
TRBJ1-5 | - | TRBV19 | ASRHRAYSNQPQH
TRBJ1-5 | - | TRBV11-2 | ASSLEGADHQH
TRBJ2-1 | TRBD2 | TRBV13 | ASSLTLAGALPDEQF
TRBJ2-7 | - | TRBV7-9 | ASSLGVGTSCEQY
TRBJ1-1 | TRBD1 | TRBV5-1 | ASSSTTGTMNTEAF
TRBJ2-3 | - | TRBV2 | ASSVLTSTDTQY
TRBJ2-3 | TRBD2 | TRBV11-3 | ASSSRLAGSETDTQY
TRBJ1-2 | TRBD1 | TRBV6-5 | ASSYLTGGRYGYT
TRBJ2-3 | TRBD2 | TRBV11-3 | ASTQTSGGRRGFTDTQY
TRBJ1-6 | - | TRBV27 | ASRTFRQGHSPLH
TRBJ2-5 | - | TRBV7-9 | ASSYAYEIGGETQY
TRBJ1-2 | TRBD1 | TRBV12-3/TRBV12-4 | ASSPTSPDRVGYT
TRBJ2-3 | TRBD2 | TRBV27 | ASSSLLAGVPDTQY
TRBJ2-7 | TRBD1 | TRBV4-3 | ASSQGAGGAFYEQY
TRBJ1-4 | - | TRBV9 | ASNRDWTNEKLF
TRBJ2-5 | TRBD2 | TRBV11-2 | ASSLVFSLAGDQETQY
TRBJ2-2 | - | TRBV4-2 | ASSQEEMIYTGELF
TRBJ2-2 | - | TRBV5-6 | ASSSDRANTGELF
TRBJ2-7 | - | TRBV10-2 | ASSEGRPPAQQY
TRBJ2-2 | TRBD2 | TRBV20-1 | SAISGSGTGELF
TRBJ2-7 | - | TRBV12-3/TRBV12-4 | ASSFGPEEQY
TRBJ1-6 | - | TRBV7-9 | ASSLATGGRSPLH
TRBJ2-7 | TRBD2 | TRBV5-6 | VSSLSYLAELPYEQY
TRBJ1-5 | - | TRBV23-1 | ASSGDKNQNQPQH
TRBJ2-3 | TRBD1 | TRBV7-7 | ASSGTGYIDTQY
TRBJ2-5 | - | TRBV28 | ASSLTGLFGQRY
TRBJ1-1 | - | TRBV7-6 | ASSLELYDVTAF
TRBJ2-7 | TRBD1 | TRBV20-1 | SARDGTANTYEQY
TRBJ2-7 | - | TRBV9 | ASSGREGAYEQY
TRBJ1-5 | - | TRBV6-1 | ASSEADPQH
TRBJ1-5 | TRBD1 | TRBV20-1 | SAPDRAAYSNQPQH